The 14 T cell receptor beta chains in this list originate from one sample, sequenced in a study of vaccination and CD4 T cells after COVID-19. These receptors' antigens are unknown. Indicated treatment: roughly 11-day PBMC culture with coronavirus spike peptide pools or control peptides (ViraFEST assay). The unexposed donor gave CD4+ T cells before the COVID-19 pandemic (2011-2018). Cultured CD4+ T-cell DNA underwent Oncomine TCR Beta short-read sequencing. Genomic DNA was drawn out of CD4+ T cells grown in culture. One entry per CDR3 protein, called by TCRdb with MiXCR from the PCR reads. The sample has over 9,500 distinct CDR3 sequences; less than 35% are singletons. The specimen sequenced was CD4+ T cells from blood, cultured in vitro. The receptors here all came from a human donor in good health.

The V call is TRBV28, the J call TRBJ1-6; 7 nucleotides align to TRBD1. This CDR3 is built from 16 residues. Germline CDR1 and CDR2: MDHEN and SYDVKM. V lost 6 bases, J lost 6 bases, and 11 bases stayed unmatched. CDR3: CASSRNAGTANSPLHF. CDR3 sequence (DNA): TGTGCCAGCAGCCGCAACGCCGGGACAGCTAATTCACCCCTCCACTTT.

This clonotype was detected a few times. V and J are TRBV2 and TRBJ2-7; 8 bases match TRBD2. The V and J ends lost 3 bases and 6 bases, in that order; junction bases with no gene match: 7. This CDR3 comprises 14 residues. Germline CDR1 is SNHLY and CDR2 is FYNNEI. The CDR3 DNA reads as TGTGCCAGCAGTGAGACGGGACTAGGTTTCGAGCAGTACTTC. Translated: CASSETGLGFEQYF. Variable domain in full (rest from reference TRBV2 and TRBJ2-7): EPEVTQTPSHQVTQMGQEVILRCVPISNHLYFYWYRQILGQKVEFLVSFYNNEISEKSEIFDDQFSVERPDGSNFTLKIRSTKLEDSAMYFCASSETGLGFEQYFGPGTRLTVT.

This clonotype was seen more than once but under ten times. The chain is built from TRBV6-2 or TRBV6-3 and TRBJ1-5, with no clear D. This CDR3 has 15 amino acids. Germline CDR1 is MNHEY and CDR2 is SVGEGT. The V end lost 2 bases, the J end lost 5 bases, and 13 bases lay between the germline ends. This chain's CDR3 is CASSYPRIRDQPQHF. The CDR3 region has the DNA TGTGCCAGCAGTTACCCCCGGATAAGGGATCAGCCCCAGCATTTT.

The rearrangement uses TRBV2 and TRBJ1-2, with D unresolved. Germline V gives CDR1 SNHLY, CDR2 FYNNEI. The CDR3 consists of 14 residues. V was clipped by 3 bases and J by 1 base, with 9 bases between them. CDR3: CASSEEKLNYGYTF. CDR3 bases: TGTGCCAGCAGTGAGGAAAAACTTAACTATGGCTACACCTTC. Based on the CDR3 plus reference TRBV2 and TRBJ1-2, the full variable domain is EPEVTQTPSHQVTQMGQEVILRCVPISNHLYFYWYRQILGQKVEFLVSFYNNEISEKSEIFDDQFSVERPDGSNFTLKIRSTKLEDSAMYFCASSEEKLNYGYTFGSGTRLTVV.

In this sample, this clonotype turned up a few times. The CDR3 DNA reads TGTGCCAGCTGTGGACTAGCGGGAGTAAACACCGGGGAGCTGTTTTTT. It codes for CASCGLAGVNTGELFF. The chain combines TRBV27 with TRBJ2-2, with 13 bases fitting TRBD2. The germline gives CDR1 MNHEY, CDR2 SMNVEV (reference sequence). CDR3 length equals 16 residues. Trimming cost V 8 bases and J 2 bases; bases outside gene matches: 5.

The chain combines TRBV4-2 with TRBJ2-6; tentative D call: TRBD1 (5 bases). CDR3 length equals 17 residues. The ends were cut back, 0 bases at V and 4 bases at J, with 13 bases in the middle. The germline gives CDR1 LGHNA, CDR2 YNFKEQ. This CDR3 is CASSQDLGVGGANVLTF. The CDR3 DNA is TGTGCCAGCAGCCAAGACCTAGGGGTAGGAGGGGCCAACGTCCTGACTTTC.

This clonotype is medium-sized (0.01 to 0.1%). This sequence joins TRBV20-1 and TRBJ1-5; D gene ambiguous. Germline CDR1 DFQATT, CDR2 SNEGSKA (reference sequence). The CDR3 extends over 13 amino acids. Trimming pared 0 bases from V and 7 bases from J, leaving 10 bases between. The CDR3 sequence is CSAREGRGQPQHF. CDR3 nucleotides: TGCAGTGCTAGAGAAGGGAGAGGCCAGCCCCAGCATTTT.

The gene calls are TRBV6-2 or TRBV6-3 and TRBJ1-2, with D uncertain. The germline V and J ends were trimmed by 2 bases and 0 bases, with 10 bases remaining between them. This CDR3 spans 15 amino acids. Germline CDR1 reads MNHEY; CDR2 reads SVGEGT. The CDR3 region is CASSYAVNANYGYTF. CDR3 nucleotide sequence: TGTGCCAGCAGTTACGCAGTGAACGCTAACTATGGCTACACCTTC.

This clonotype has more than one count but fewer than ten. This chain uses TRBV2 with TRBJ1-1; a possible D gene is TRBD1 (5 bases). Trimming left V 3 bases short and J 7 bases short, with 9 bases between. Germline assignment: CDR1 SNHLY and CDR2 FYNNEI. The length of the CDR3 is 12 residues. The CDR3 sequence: CASSDRGVEAFF. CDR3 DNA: TGTGCCAGCAGTGATCGGGGGGTTGAAGCTTTCTTT.

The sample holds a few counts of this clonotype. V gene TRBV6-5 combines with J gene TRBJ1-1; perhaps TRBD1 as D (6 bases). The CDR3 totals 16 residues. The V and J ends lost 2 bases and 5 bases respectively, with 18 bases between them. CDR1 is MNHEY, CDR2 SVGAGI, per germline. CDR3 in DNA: TGTGCCAGCAGTTACAACTCCTTGGGGGCTTGGACTGAAGCTTTCTTT. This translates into CASSYNSLGAWTEAFF.

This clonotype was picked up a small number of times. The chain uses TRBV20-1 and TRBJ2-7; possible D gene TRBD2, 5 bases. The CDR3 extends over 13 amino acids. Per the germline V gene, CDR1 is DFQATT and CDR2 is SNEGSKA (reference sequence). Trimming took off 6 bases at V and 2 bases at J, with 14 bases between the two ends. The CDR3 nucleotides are TGCAGTGCATCTCGGGGAAGGGCCTACGAGCAGTACTTC. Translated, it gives CSASRGRAYEQYF.

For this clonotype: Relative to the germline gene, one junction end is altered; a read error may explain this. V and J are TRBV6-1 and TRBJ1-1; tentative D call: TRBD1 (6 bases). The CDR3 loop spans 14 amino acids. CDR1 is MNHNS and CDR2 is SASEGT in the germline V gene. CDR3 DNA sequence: TGTACCAGCAGTCCCCGGACAGTCTCGACTGAAGCTTTCTTT. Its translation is CTSSPRTVSTEAFF.

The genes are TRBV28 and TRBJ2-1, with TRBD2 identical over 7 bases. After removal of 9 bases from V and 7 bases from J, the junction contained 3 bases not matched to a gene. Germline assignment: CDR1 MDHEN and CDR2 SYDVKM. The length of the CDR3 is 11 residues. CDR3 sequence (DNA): TGTGCCAGTCCCGGGAGGAATGAGCAGTTCTTC. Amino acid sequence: CASPGRNEQFF.

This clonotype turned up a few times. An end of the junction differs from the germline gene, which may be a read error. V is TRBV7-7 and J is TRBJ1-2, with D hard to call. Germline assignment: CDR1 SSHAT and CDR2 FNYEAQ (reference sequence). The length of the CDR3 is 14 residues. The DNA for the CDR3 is TGTGCTAGCAGCCTAGAGACGGATAACTATGGCTACACCTTC. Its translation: CASSLETDNYGYTF.